A single sample is the source of the 3 T cell receptor beta chains below, sequenced in a study of shared clonotypes between healthy human individuals (TCRdb year 2020). Library construction relied on the immunoSEQ multiplex PCR assay. The source is immuneACCESS, and TCRdb retained only in-frame sequences with V and J called. Part of the clones is not carried over; for the studies checked, unresolved V genes explain less than half of this, and the remainder is unexplained. The sample records millions of clones, around nine tenths of which are singletons. The ten largest clones capture around 0.14% of the sample. The sequenced material came from naive CD4+ T cells sorted from blood. The meaning of the sample's cell subset or site label: CD45RA+ positively selected. The origin of the receptors is a man aged 18-30 years in good health.

This chain joins TRBV6-5 and TRBJ1-2; tentative D call: TRBD1 (5 bases). The CDR3 length is 16 residues. The V end was cut by 0 bases, the J end by 4 bases, with 15 bases between. From germline, CDR1 is MNHEY and CDR2 SVGAGI. CDR3 nucleotides: TGTGCCAGCAGTTACTCGGGGTCGGGGACGACCTATGGCTACACCTTC. It codes for CASSYSGSGTTYGYTF.

The V gene is TRBV7-2, the J gene TRBJ1-2; possible D gene TRBD1, 5 bases. The CDR3 runs to 15 residues. The germline V gene has CDR1 SGHTA and CDR2 FQGNSA. The V gene lost 5 bases and the J gene lost 4 bases, with 17 bases spanning the gap. CDR3 sequence: CASSTARAGPYGYTF. In DNA, the CDR3 is TGTGCCAGCAGCACAGCGCGGGCAGGGCCCTATGGCTACACCTTC. The entire variable domain, with the rest obtained from reference TRBV7-2 and TRBJ1-2, is as follows: GAGVSQSPSNKVTEKGKDVELRCDPISGHTALYWYRQSLGQGLEFLIYFQGNSAPDKSGLPSDRFSAERTGGSVSTLTIQRTQQEDSAVYLCASSTARAGPYGYTFGSGTRLTVV.

This clone was observed once. CDR3 in amino acids: CASRSTGTGYTGELFF. CDR3 nucleotide sequence: TGCGCCAGCAGATCTACCGGGACAGGGTACACCGGGGAGCTGTTTTTT. This chain joins TRBV5-1 and TRBJ2-2; 9 bases are a match to TRBD1. The CDR3 is 16 amino acids. Germline assignment: CDR1 SGHRS and CDR2 YFSETQ. The trim removed 5 bases at V and 3 bases at J, leaving 8 bases unmatched.